These 9 T cell receptor beta chains share one sample of origin, sequenced in a study of Ad26.COV2.S vaccination and SARS-CoV-2 variants. Treatment indicated: roughly 20 received Ad26.COV2.S at low or high dose, single or two shots; roughly five received placebo; per-sample allocation not given. After the first vaccine or placebo injection, samples were drawn on day 63. Assay: immunoSEQ multiplex PCR; the TCRdb copy retains only in-frame clones and omits some. The table shows about 350,000 clones, with 85% to 90% occurring only once. Sample: peripheral blood, taken in a trial of Ad26.COV2.S vaccine versus placebo. The receptors shown here come from a person between 18 and 65 years old who received the Ad26.COV2.S COVID-19 vaccine or a placebo.

The chain is built from TRBV6-1 and TRBJ1-2; perhaps TRBD1 as D (6 bases). Germline V lookup: CDR1 MNHNS, CDR2 SASEGT. This CDR3 contains 15 residues. V was clipped by 3 bases and J by 4 bases, with 15 bases between them. The CDR3, as DNA: TGTGCCAGCAGTGAGCTGAGTGAGGGGGGCTATGGCTACACCTTC. As protein: CASSELSEGGYGYTF.

J is TRBJ2-4 and V is TRBV5-1; either TRBD1 or TRBD2 may fit D (5 bases each). The CDR3 contains 15 residues. Germline V lookup: CDR1 SGHRS, CDR2 YFSETQ. Deletions cut 0 bases from V and 5 bases from J, with 12 bases between. The CDR3 DNA reads as TGCGCCAGCAGCTTGGCGCCAGGGACCGAAAACATTCAGTACTTC. Its protein is CASSLAPGTENIQYF.

V gene TRBV27 combines with J gene TRBJ2-2; D call uncertain. Germline V gene sequence: CDR1 MNHEY, CDR2 SMNVEV (reference sequence). Trimming stripped 3 bases from V and 6 bases from J, with 11 bases between. This CDR3 comprises 14 residues. The CDR3 loop is CASSFGTSPGELFF. The CDR3 nucleotides read TGTGCCAGCAGTTTTGGCACCTCCCCCGGGGAGCTGTTTTTT.

This clone was seen only once. This chain links TRBV5-1 with TRBJ1-1; D is unresolved. Germline assignment: CDR1 SGHRS and CDR2 YFSETQ. Deletions cut 4 bases from V and 1 base from J, with 5 bases between. CDR3 size: 12 residues. DNA of the CDR3: TGCGCCAGCAGCAGTTCGAACACTGAAGCTTTCTTT. Translated, it gives CASSSSNTEAFF.

The chain carries TRBV14 and TRBJ2-3; D is unresolved. V lost 1 base and J lost 0, with 14 bases in between. This CDR3 is 17 amino acids long. The germline gives CDR1 SGHDN, CDR2 FVKESK. CDR3 sequence reads: CASSQVITRKSTDTQYF. Here the CDR3 DNA reads TGTGCCAGCAGCCAAGTTATAACCCGAAAAAGCACAGATACGCAGTATTTT.

This chain connects TRBV5-1 to TRBJ1-2; tentative D call: TRBD1 (6 bases). Germline V lookup: CDR1 SGHRS, CDR2 YFSETQ. This CDR3 spans 15 amino acids. Trimming took off 1 base at V and 4 bases at J, with 14 bases between the two ends. The CDR3 region has the DNA TGCGCCAGCAGCTTGTCTAGGGGGGACATCTATGGCTACACCTTC. As protein: CASSLSRGDIYGYTF.

The V call is TRBV2, the J call TRBJ1-2, with 7 bases fitting TRBD1. V shed 3 bases and J 4 bases; nucleotides not matched to a gene: 5. This CDR3 is 14 amino acids long. The germline V gene has CDR1 SNHLY and CDR2 FYNNEI. This chain's CDR3 is CASSEDRTAYGYTF. The CDR3 DNA follows: TGTGCCAGCAGTGAGGACAGGACTGCCTATGGCTACACCTTC.

V gene TRBV11-2 combines with J gene TRBJ1-4; the match to TRBD1 covers 7 bases. The CDR3 runs to 15 residues. The V segment lost 5 bases and the J segment 5 bases; nucleotides outside the gene matches: 8. Per the germline V gene, CDR1 is SGHAT and CDR2 is FQNNGV. The CDR3 DNA is TGTGCCAGCAGCCTAACGGACAGGCTAAATGAAAAACTGTTTTTT. Translated: CASSLTDRLNEKLFF.

V gene TRBV7-8 combines with J gene TRBJ2-1; TRBD2 aligns across 7 bases. The CDR3 runs to 15 residues. Trimming removed 5 bases from V and 4 bases from J; junction bases left unmatched: 8. Germline V gene data show CDR1 as SGHVS and CDR2 as FQNEAQ. This CDR3 reads CASSIGPSGYNEQFF. Here the CDR3 DNA reads TGTGCCAGCAGCATCGGGCCTAGCGGTTACAATGAGCAGTTCTTC.